This is a list of T cell receptor beta chains from one sample in a study of blood T cell repertoires in COVID-19. Some clones are missing from TCRdb's copy, which holds only in-frame ones; the method was immunoSEQ multiplex PCR. The data show roughly 180,000 clones, 65% to 90% seen once. The sample comprised peripheral blood. All receptors derive from a man in his fifties or sixties with acute or convalescent COVID-19. Both conserved end residues are part of each CDR3. D genes are given only for firm matches. Some rows have no size entry. The others give once, few or many, or a class for an expanded clone.

D	V	size	J	CDR3	DNA
-	TRBV6-6	-	TRBJ2-7	CASSYRQEGISYEQYF	TGTGCCAGCAGTTACCGGCAAGAGGGAATCTCCTACGAGCAGTACTTC
-	TRBV27	-	TRBJ1-6	CASSPWGGAGNSPLHF	TGTGCCAGCAGCCCCTGGGGGGGGGCAGGTAATTCACCCCTCCACTTT
TRBD2	TRBV6-6	few	TRBJ2-2	CASSIGLADTGELFF	TGTGCCAGCAGTATTGGACTAGCGGATACCGGGGAGCTGTTTTTT
TRBD1	TRBV7-2	-	TRBJ1-1	CASSRQQGITFF	TGTGCCAGCAGCCGTCAACAGGGGATAACTTTCTTT
-	TRBV18	-	TRBJ2-7	CASSPGGGSLPYEQYF	TGTGCCAGCTCACCTGGTGGGGGGAGTCTTCCCTACGAGCAGTACTTC
TRBD2	TRBV5-1	-	TRBJ2-1	CASRIAGLEVNEQFF	TGCGCCAGCAGAATAGCGGGCCTGGAGGTCAATGAGCAGTTCTTC
TRBD2	TRBV5-1	-	TRBJ2-2	CASMTGTSGRGGELFF	TGCGCCAGCATGACTGGGACTAGCGGACGGGGCGGGGAGCTGTTTTTT
-	TRBV5-1	-	TRBJ2-1	CASTLTVSSYNEQFF	TGCGCCAGCACCTTGACAGTAAGCTCCTACAATGAGCAGTTCTTC
-	TRBV12-3/TRBV12-4	-	TRBJ1-3	CASSPAAGNTIYF	TGTGCCAGCAGTCCGGCGGCGGGAAACACCATATATTTT
-	TRBV7-6	-	TRBJ1-2	CASSLAGGGYTF	TGTGCCAGCAGCTTAGCAGGGGGTGGCTACACCTTC
-	TRBV6-5	-	TRBJ1-4	CASGRTDAIEKLFF	TGTGCCAGCGGCCGGACAGACGCCATTGAAAAACTGTTTTTT
-	TRBV28	-	TRBJ1-2	CASSPGKAYGYTF	TGTGCCAGCAGTCCAGGGAAAGCCTATGGCTACACCTTC
-	TRBV2	-	TRBJ1-1	CASRHGWNTEAFF	TGTGCCAGTCGACATGGGTGGAACACTGAAGCTTTCTTT
-	TRBV3-1/TRBV3-2	-	TRBJ2-2	CASSRDLSNTGELFF	TGTGCCAGCAGCCGGGACTTATCAAACACCGGGGAGCTGTTTTTT
TRBD1	TRBV28	-	TRBJ2-7	CASSLSGDRGTYEQYF	TGTGCCAGCAGTTTATCTGGGGACAGGGGAACCTACGAGCAGTACTTC
TRBD1	TRBV18	-	TRBJ2-3	CASSPFRGQGEDTQYF	TGTGCCAGCTCACCATTCCGAGGACAGGGGGAAGATACGCAGTATTTT
-	TRBV7-2	many	TRBJ2-2	CASSLSSGRTGELFF	TGTGCCAGCAGCTTAAGTTCAGGGCGAACCGGGGAGCTGTTTTTT
TRBD2	TRBV30	-	TRBJ2-1	CAWMSPSGTYNEQFF	TGTGCCTGGATGTCCCCTAGCGGAACCTACAATGAGCAGTTCTTC
-	TRBV10-3	-	TRBJ1-3	CAIRRDSLDGGNTIYF	TGTGCCATCAGGAGGGACTCCCTGGACGGTGGAAACACCATATATTTT
TRBD2	TRBV4-1	-	TRBJ2-1	CASSQDRDSGRGNEQFF	TGCGCCAGCAGCCAAGATCGGGATAGCGGGAGGGGCAATGAGCAGTTCTTC